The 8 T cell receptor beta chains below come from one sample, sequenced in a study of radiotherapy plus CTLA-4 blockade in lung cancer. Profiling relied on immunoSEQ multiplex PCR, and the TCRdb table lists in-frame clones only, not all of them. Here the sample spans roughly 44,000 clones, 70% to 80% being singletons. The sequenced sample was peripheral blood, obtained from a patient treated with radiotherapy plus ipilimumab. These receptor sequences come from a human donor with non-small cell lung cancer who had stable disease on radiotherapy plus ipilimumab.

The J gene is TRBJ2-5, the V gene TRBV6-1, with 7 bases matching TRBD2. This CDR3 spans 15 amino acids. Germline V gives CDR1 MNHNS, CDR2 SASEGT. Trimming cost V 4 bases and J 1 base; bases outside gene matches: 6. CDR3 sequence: CASSVSPGGQETQYF. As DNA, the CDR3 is TGTGCCAGCAGTGTATCCCCGGGGGGCCAAGAGACCCAGTACTTC.

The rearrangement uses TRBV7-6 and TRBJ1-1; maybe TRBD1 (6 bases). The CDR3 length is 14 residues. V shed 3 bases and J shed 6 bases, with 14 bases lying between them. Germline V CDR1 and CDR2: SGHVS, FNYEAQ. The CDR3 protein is CASSFIQGGAEAFF. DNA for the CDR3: TGTGCCAGCAGCTTCATACAGGGTGGTGCTGAAGCTTTCTTT.

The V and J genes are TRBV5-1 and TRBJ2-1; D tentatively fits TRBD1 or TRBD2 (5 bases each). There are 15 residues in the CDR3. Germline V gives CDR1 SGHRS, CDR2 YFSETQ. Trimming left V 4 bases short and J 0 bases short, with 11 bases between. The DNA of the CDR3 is TGCGCCAGCAGCAAGGGACCGAGCTCCTACAATGAGCAGTTCTTC. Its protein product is CASSKGPSSYNEQFF.

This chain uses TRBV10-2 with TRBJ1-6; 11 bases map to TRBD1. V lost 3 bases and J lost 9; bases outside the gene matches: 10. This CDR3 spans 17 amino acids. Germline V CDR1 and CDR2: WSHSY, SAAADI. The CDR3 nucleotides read TGCGCCAGCAGTGAAGGGGCCCGGACAGGGGGCGGTTCACCCCTCCACTTT. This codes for CASSEGARTGGGSPLHF.

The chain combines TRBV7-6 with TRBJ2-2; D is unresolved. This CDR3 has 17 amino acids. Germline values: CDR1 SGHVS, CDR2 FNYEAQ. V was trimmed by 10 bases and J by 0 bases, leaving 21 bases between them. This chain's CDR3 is CATSSVPTPPNTGELFF. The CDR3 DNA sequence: TGTGCCACCTCCAGCGTCCCGACACCGCCGAACACCGGGGAGCTGTTTTTT.

DNA of the CDR3: TGTGCCAGCAGCGTAGGAGGGGGCGGGGGAACTAATGAAAAACTGTTTTTT. Its translation is CASSVGGGGGTNEKLFF. V gene TRBV9 combines with J gene TRBJ1-4; 7 bases map to TRBD1. The CDR3 length is 17 residues. Unmatched junction bases numbered 6, after V lost 0 bases and J lost 1 base. The germline gives CDR1 SGDLS, CDR2 YYNGEE. The full variable domain, with the rest looked up from reference TRBV9 and TRBJ1-4, is DSGVTQTPKHLITATGQRVTLRCSPRSGDLSVYWYQQSLDQGLQFLIQYYNGEERAKGNILERFSAQQFPDLHSELNLSSLELGDSALYFCASSVGGGGGTNEKLFFGSGTQLSVL.

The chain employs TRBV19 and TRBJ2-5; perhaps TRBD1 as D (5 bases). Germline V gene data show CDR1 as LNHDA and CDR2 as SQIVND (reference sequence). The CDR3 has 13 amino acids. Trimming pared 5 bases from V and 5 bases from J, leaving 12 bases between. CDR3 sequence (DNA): TGTGCCAGTAGTCCCCTACAGGCGGAGACCCAGTACTTC. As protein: CASSPLQAETQYF.

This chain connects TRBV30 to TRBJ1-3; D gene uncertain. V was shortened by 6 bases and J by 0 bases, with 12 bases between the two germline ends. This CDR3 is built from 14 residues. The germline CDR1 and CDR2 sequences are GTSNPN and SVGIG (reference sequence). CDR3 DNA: TGTGCCTGTCCGGACGGTGCCTCTGGAAACACCATATATTTT. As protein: CACPDGASGNTIYF.